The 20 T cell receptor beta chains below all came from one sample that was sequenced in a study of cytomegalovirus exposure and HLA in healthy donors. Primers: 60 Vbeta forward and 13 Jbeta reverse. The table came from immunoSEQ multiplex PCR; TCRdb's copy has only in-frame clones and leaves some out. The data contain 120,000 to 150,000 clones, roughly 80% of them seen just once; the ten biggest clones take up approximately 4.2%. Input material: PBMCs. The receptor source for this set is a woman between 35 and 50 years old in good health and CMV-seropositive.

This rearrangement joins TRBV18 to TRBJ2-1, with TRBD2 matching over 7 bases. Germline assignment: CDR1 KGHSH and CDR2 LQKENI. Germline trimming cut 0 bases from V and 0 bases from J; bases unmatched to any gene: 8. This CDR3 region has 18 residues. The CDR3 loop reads CASSPPRLAVSSYNEQFF. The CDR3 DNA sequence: TGTGCCAGCTCACCACCGCGGCTAGCGGTAAGCTCCTACAATGAGCAGTTCTTC.

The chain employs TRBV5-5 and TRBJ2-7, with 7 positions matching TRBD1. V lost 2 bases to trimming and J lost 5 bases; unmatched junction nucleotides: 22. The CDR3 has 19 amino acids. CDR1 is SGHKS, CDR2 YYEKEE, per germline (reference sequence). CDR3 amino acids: CASSFRLRDSKGILNEQYF. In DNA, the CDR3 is TGTGCCAGCAGCTTTCGCCTCCGGGACAGCAAAGGAATTTTAAACGAGCAGTACTTC. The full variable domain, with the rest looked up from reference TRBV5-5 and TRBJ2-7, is DAGVTQSPTHLIKTRGQQVTLRCSPISGHKSVSWYQQVLGQGPQFIFQYYEKEERGRGNFPDRFSARQFPNYSSELNVNALLLGDSALYLCASSFRLRDSKGILNEQYFGPGTRLTVT.

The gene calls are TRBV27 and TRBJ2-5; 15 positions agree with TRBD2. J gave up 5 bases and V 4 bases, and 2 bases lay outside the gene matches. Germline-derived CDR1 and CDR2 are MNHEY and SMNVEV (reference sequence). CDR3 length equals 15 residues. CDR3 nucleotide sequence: TGTGCCAGCAGTTACGGGACTAGCGGGGGGGAGACCCAGTACTTC. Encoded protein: CASSYGTSGGETQYF.

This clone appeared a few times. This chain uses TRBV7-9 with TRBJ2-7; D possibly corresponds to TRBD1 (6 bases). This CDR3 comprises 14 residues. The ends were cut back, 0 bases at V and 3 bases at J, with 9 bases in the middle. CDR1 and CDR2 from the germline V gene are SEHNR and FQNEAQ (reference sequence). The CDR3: CASSLALGGYEQYF. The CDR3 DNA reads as TGTGCCAGCAGCTTAGCGTTAGGGGGCTACGAGCAGTACTTC.

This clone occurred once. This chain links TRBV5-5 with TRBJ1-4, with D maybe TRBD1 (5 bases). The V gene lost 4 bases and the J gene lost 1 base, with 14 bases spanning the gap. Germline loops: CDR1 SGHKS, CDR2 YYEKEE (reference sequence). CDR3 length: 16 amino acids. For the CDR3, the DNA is TGTGCCAGCAGCGCCCGCACGGGGGAAACTAATGAAAAACTGTTTTTT. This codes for CASSARTGETNEKLFF. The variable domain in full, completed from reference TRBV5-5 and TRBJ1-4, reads DAGVTQSPTHLIKTRGQQVTLRCSPISGHKSVSWYQQVLGQGPQFIFQYYEKEERGRGNFPDRFSARQFPNYSSELNVNALLLGDSALYLCASSARTGETNEKLFFGSGTQLSVL.

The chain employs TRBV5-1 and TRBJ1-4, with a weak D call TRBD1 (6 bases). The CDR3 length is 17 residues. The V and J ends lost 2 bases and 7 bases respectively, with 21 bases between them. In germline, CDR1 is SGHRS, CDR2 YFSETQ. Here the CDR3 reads CASSFGLRGGSGEKLFF. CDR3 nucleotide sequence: TGCGCCAGCAGCTTTGGTTTAAGGGGGGGATCAGGTGAAAAACTGTTTTTT.

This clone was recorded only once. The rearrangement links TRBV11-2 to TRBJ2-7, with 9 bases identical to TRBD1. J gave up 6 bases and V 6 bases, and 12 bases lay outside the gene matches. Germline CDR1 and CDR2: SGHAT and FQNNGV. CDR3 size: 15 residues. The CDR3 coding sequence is TGTGCCAGCAGTTTGGGACAGGGTAAACGTAGCGAGCAGTACTTC. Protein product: CASSLGQGKRSEQYF.

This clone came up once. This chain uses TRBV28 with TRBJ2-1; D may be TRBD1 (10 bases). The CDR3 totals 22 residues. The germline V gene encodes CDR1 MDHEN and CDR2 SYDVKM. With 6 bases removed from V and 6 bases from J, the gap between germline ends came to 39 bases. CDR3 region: CASSRPTGGPVGGRADSNEQFF. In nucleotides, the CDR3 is TGTGCCAGCAGCCGTCCGACAGGGGGCCCGGTAGGCGGGAGGGCCGATTCCAATGAGCAGTTCTTC.

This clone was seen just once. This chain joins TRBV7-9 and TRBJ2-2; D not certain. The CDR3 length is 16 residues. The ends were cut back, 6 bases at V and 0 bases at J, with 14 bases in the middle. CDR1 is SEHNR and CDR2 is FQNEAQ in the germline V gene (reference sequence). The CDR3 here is CASRKRDTSNTGELFF. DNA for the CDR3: TGTGCCAGCAGAAAACGAGACACCTCGAACACCGGGGAGCTGTTTTTT.

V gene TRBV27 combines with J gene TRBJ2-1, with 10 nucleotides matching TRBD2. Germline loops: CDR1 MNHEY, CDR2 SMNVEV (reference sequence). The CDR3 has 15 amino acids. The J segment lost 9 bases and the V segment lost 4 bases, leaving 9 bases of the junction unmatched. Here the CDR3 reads CASSSLAGVRGEQFF. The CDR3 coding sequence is TGTGCCAGCAGTTCCCTAGCGGGAGTAAGGGGTGAGCAGTTCTTC.

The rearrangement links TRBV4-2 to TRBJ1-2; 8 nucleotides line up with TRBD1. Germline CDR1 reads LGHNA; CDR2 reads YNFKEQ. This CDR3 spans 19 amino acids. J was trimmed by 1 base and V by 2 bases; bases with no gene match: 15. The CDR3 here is CASSQSDLGQAVLNYGYTF. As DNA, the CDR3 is TGTGCCAGCAGCCAATCCGATTTGGGACAGGCAGTCCTTAACTATGGCTACACCTTC.

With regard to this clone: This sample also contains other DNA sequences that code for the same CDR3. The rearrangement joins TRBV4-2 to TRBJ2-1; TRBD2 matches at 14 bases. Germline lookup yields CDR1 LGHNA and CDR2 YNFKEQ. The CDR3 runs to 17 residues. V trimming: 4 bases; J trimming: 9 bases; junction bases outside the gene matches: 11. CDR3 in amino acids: CASSRPGLAGVSSEQFF. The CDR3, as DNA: TGTGCCAGCAGCCGCCCGGGACTAGCGGGAGTAAGTAGTGAGCAGTTCTTC.

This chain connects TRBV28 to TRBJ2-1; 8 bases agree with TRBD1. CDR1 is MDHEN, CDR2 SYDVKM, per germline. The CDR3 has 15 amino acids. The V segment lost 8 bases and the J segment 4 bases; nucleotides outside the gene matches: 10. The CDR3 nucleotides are TGTGCCAGCGCAAGAGGACAGGGATTTTACAATGAGCAGTTCTTC. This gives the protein CASARGQGFYNEQFF. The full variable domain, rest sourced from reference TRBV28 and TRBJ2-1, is DVKVTQSSRYLVKRTGEKVFLECVQDMDHENMFWYRQDPGLGLRLIYFSYDVKMKEKGDIPEGYSVSREKKERFSLILESASTNQTSMYLCASARGQGFYNEQFFGPGTRLTVL.

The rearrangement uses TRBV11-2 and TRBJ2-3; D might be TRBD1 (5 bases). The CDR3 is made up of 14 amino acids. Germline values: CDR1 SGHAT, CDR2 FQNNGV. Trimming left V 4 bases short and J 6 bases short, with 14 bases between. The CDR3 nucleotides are TGTGCCAGCAGCTCGATATTAAAGGGGGATACGCAGTATTTT. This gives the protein CASSSILKGDTQYF. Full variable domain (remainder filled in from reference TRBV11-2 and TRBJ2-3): EAGVAQSPRYKIIEKRQSVAFWCNPISGHATLYWYQQILGQGPKLLIQFQNNGVVDDSQLPKDRFSAERLKGVDSTLKIQPAKLEDSAVYLCASSSILKGDTQYFGPGTRLTVL.

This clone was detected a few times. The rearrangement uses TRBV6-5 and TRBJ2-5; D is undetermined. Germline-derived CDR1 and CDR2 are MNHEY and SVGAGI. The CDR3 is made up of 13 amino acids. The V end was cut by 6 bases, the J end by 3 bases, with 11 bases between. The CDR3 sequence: CASSSANKETQYF. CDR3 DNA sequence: TGTGCCAGCAGCTCCGCCAACAAAGAGACCCAGTACTTC.

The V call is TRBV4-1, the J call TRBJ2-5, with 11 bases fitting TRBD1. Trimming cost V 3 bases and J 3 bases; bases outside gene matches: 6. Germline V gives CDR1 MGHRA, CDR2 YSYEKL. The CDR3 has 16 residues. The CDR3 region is CASSQPGQGVEETQYF. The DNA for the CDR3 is TGCGCCAGCAGCCAGCCGGGACAGGGGGTTGAAGAGACCCAGTACTTC.

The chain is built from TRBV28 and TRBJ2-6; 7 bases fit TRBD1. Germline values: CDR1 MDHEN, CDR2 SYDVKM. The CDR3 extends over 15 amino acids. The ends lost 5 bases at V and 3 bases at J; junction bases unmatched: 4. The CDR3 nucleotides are TGTGCCAGCAGTCGACAGGGTGATGGGGCCAACGTCCTGACTTTC. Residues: CASSRQGDGANVLTF. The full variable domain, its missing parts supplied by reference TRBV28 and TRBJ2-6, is DVKVTQSSRYLVKRTGEKVFLECVQDMDHENMFWYRQDPGLGLRLIYFSYDVKMKEKGDIPEGYSVSREKKERFSLILESASTNQTSMYLCASSRQGDGANVLTFGAGSRLTVL.

CDR3 sequence reads: CASSVEGARYNEQFF. CDR3 coding DNA: TGTGCCAGCAGCGTAGAGGGAGCCCGTTACAATGAGCAGTTCTTC. V usage is TRBV9 and J usage is TRBJ2-1, with a weak D call TRBD2 (5 bases). This CDR3 has 15 amino acids. CDR1 and CDR2 from the germline V gene are SGDLS and YYNGEE. Trimming shortened V by 0 bases and J by 4 bases, and 11 bases separated the two germline ends.

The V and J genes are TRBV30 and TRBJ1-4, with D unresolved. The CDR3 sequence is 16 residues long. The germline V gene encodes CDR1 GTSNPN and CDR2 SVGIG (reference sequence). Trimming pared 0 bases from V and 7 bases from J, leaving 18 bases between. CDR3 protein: CAWSVGITVSAEKLFF. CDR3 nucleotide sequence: TGTGCCTGGAGTGTCGGAATTACAGTCTCCGCTGAAAAACTGTTTTTT.

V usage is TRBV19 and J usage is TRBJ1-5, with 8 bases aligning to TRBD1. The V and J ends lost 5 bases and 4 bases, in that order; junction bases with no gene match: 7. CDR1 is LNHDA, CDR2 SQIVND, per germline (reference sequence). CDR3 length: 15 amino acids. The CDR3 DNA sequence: TGTGCCAGTAGTGGCGGGACAGGAAGGAATCAGCCCCAGCATTTT. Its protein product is CASSGGTGRNQPQHF.